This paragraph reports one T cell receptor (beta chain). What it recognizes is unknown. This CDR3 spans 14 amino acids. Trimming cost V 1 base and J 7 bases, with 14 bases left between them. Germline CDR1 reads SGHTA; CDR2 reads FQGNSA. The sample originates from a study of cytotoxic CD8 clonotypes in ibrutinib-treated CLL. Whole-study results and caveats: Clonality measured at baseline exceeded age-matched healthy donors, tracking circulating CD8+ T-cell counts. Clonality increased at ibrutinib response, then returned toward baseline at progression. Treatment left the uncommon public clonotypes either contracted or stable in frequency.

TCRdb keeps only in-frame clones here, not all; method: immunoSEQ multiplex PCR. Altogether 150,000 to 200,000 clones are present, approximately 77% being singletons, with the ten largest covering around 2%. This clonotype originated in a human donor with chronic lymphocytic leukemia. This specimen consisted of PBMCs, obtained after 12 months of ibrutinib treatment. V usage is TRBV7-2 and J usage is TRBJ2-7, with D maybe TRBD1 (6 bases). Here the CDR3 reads CASSLVLGAREQYF. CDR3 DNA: TGTGCCAGCAGCTTAGTATTGGGGGCGAGGGAGCAGTACTTC.